The table lists the clone carrying this T cell receptor (beta chain) with a count of one. Without the conserved terminal phenylalanine or tryptophan, this CDR3 likely stems from a read error. The data are from a study of tumor-infiltrating lymphocytes in primary liver carcinoma. Study at large: Tumors were staged T1-T3 N0M0 and measured roughly 4.2 to 10 cm across.

Starting material for RNA and DNA co-extraction consisted of 20-30 mg of unsorted bulk tissue. Using a constant-region primer together with ProtoScript II reverse transcriptase, TCR beta cDNA was made from approximately 500 ng of total RNA. Slightly modified ARM-PCR, run as three nested multiplex PCR rounds, produced the TCR beta libraries. TRBV1-TRBV30 forward primers paired with a C-beta reverse primer were used in the first two PCR rounds, which ran about 11 cycles each. TCRdb re-derived calls from the multiplex PCR reads in MiXCR, one entry per CDR3 protein. The table lists 90,000 to 150,000 distinct CDR3 sequences, around 70% of them singletons. The CDR3 contains 15 residues. Germline CDR1 MNHEY, CDR2 SVGAGI.

This clonotype was obtained from a woman aged 55-69 years with primary liver carcinoma and hepatitis B virus infection. Input material: tumor-adjacent normal liver tissue. The V call is TRBV6-5, the J call TRBJ2-2, with a possible D match to TRBD2 (5 bases). The CDR3 DNA reads as TGTGCCAGCAGTTACGGCCCCTCGGTCCCCGGGAAGCTGTTTTTA. Its translation is CASSYGPSVPGKLFL.